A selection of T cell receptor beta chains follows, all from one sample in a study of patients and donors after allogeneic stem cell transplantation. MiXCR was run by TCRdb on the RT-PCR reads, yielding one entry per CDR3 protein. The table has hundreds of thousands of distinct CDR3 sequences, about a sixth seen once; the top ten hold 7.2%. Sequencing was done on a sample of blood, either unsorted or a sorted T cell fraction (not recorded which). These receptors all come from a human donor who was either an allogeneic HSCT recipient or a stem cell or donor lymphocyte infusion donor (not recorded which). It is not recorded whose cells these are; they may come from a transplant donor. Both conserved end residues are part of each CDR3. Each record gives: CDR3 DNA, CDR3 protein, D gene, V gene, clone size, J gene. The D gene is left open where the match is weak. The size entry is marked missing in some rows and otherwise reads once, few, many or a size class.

DNA: TGTGCCAGCATTCCCAACAGGGGACTCAATCAGCCCCAGCATTTT
CDR3: CASIPNRGLNQPQHF
D: TRBD1
V: TRBV6-1
size: -
J: TRBJ1-5

DNA: TGTGCCAGCAGCACGGGACTAGCGGGACTGAGCTCCTACGAGCAGTACTTC
CDR3: CASSTGLAGLSSYEQYF
D: TRBD2
V: TRBV7-9
size: many
J: TRBJ2-7

DNA: TGCGCCACTTCGCTATCTCGGGACCGACCATACGAGCAGTACTTC
CDR3: CATSLSRDRPYEQYF
D: -
V: TRBV4-1
size: few
J: TRBJ2-7

DNA: TGCGCCAGCAGCCAAGTTATCACCCCCGGAAGGGAGCAGTACTTC
CDR3: CASSQVITPGREQYF
D: -
V: TRBV4-3
size: -
J: TRBJ2-7

DNA: TGCGCCAGCAGCTTCTCCCCTAGCACAGATACGCAGTATTTT
CDR3: CASSFSPSTDTQYF
D: -
V: TRBV5-1
size: few
J: TRBJ2-3

DNA: TGTGCCAGCAGTTTGCCCCAGGGACAGAAGCTAACGGGGGAGCTGTTTTTT
CDR3: CASSLPQGQKLTGELFF
D: TRBD1
V: TRBV6-2/TRBV6-3
size: -
J: TRBJ2-2

DNA: TGTGCCAGCAGCCAAGAGGCTAGCGGGACAAGCGGGGAGCTGTTTTTT
CDR3: CASSQEASGTSGELFF
D: TRBD2
V: TRBV4-2
size: -
J: TRBJ2-2

DNA: TGTGCCAGCAGTTTAGAGGACAGGGGGCTCCCCCACGAGCAGTACTTC
CDR3: CASSLEDRGLPHEQYF
D: TRBD1
V: TRBV12-3/TRBV12-4
size: few
J: TRBJ2-7

DNA: TGCGCCAGCAGCTTGGATGGATCTGGGGCCAACGTCCTGACTTTC
CDR3: CASSLDGSGANVLTF
D: -
V: TRBV7-2
size: many
J: TRBJ2-6

DNA: TGTGCCATCAATCCGGGACAGGGATGGGAGACCCAGTACTTC
CDR3: CAINPGQGWETQYF
D: TRBD1
V: TRBV10-3
size: -
J: TRBJ2-5

DNA: TGCGCCAGCAGCCAAACGCGGTGGGGGCCCTACGAGCAGTACTTC
CDR3: CASSQTRWGPYEQYF
D: -
V: TRBV4-3
size: few
J: TRBJ2-7

DNA: TGCAGTGTTAGTAGCGGGGGTTCTGGGTACTTC
CDR3: CSVSSGGSGYF
D: TRBD2
V: TRBV20-1
size: -
J: TRBJ2-4

DNA: TGTGCCAGCAGTGAGCAAAATCAGCCCCAGCATTTT
CDR3: CASSEQNQPQHF
D: -
V: TRBV12-3/TRBV12-4
size: many
J: TRBJ1-5

DNA: TGTGCCAGCAGCCCATTGGGAGTTAGGGCTGAAGCTTTCTTT
CDR3: CASSPLGVRAEAFF
D: -
V: TRBV7-9
size: -
J: TRBJ1-1

DNA: TGCGCCAGCAGCTTGGGGGACAGTACTAATCAGCCCCAGCATTTT
CDR3: CASSLGDSTNQPQHF
D: TRBD1
V: TRBV5-1
size: -
J: TRBJ1-5

DNA: TGCGCCAGCAGCTTCCCCCGACTAGCGGGGAGCACAGATACGCAGTATTTT
CDR3: CASSFPRLAGSTDTQYF
D: TRBD2
V: TRBV5-1
size: few
J: TRBJ2-3

DNA: TGTGCCAGCAGTCCGACAGCGGTACCGAGTTACGAGCAGTACTTC
CDR3: CASSPTAVPSYEQYF
D: -
V: TRBV27
size: -
J: TRBJ2-7

DNA: TGTGCCAGCAGTCCCGGACTGCTCTACGAGCAGTACTTC
CDR3: CASSPGLLYEQYF
D: -
V: TRBV27
size: -
J: TRBJ2-7

DNA: TGTGCCAGCAGGGTAACAGGGAATCTCTTTCCTAACGTCCTGACTTTC
CDR3: CASRVTGNLFPNVLTF
D: -
V: TRBV6-1
size: -
J: TRBJ2-6

DNA: TGCGCCAGCAGCGGAGGGAGAGGCCATGGCTACACCTTC
CDR3: CASSGGRGHGYTF
D: -
V: TRBV5-1
size: -
J: TRBJ1-2

DNA: TGTGCCAGCAGCCTCCGGGACAGGGTATTTCATGAGCAGTTCTTC
CDR3: CASSLRDRVFHEQFF
D: TRBD1
V: TRBV5-6
size: few
J: TRBJ2-1

DNA: TGTGCCAGCAGTTTGCTAGCGGGCGTTCGCTACGAGCAGTACTTC
CDR3: CASSLLAGVRYEQYF
D: TRBD2
V: TRBV28
size: -
J: TRBJ2-7

DNA: TGCAGCGCCGGTAGTAACACTGAAGCTTTCTTT
CDR3: CSAGSNTEAFF
D: -
V: TRBV29-1
size: many
J: TRBJ1-1

DNA: TGTGCCACCAGCTTGACAGGGAACACAGATACGCAGTATTTT
CDR3: CATSLTGNTDTQYF
D: TRBD1
V: TRBV24-1
size: -
J: TRBJ2-3

DNA: TGTGCCAGCTCACTCCGGGACAGTGCCGTGACCCAGTACTTC
CDR3: CASSLRDSAVTQYF
D: TRBD1
V: TRBV18
size: -
J: TRBJ2-5

DNA: TGCGCCAGCAGCCAAGATGGGACAGGGAGATCTTACGAGCAGTACTTC
CDR3: CASSQDGTGRSYEQYF
D: TRBD1
V: TRBV4-3
size: -
J: TRBJ2-7

DNA: TGCGCCAGCAGCCAAGAAGCGGGGCGCGGCAATGAGCAGTTCTTC
CDR3: CASSQEAGRGNEQFF
D: TRBD2
V: TRBV4-3
size: -
J: TRBJ2-1

DNA: TGTGCCACTACAACAGGGGGAATGAACACTGAAGCTTTCTTT
CDR3: CATTTGGMNTEAFF
D: TRBD1
V: TRBV19
size: few
J: TRBJ1-1

DNA: TGTGCCATCACCCCCAGGTACAGCTCCTACGAGCAGTACTTC
CDR3: CAITPRYSSYEQYF
D: -
V: TRBV10-3
size: -
J: TRBJ2-7

DNA: TGTGCCAGCAGCTTGCCAGGAGGGAACATTCAGTACTTC
CDR3: CASSLPGGNIQYF
D: -
V: TRBV7-9
size: -
J: TRBJ2-4

DNA: TGTGCCAGCAGCCATCCCGACTTCTACGAGCAGTACTTC
CDR3: CASSHPDFYEQYF
D: -
V: TRBV5-4
size: few
J: TRBJ2-7

DNA: TGCAGTGCTAGAGATGGGCGGAACTCTGGAAACACCATATATTTT
CDR3: CSARDGRNSGNTIYF
D: -
V: TRBV20-1
size: -
J: TRBJ1-3

DNA: TGTGCCAGCAGTGCCAACAGGGGCGTGAACACTGAAGCTTTCTTT
CDR3: CASSANRGVNTEAFF
D: TRBD1
V: TRBV27
size: -
J: TRBJ1-1

DNA: TGTGCCAGCAGCCAAGATGGTCTAGCGGGGGACAATGAGCAGTTCTTC
CDR3: CASSQDGLAGDNEQFF
D: TRBD2
V: TRBV4-2
size: -
J: TRBJ2-1

DNA: TGTGCCAGCAGTGAAGCCTTAGGGGGCAATCAGCCCCAGCATTTT
CDR3: CASSEALGGNQPQHF
D: -
V: TRBV6-1
size: few
J: TRBJ1-5

DNA: TGTGCCAGCAGTGAAGCGCGGACAGTTAATCAGCCCCAGCATTTT
CDR3: CASSEARTVNQPQHF
D: -
V: TRBV2
size: -
J: TRBJ1-5

DNA: TGCGCCAGCAGCGTTACTAGCCGTCCAGATACGCAGTATTTT
CDR3: CASSVTSRPDTQYF
D: -
V: TRBV5-1
size: few
J: TRBJ2-3

DNA: TGTGCCAGCAGCTTAGCCTGGGAGCCCTACCAAGAGACCCAGTACTTC
CDR3: CASSLAWEPYQETQYF
D: -
V: TRBV7-2
size: many
J: TRBJ2-5

DNA: TGTGCCAGCAGTTCCTCAAACAGGGGCAAAGAGACCCAGTACTTC
CDR3: CASSSSNRGKETQYF
D: TRBD1
V: TRBV6-5
size: many
J: TRBJ2-5

DNA: TGTGCCAGCTCACCGTTCACAGGGGGCGAGCAGTACTTC
CDR3: CASSPFTGGEQYF
D: TRBD1
V: TRBV18
size: few
J: TRBJ2-7

DNA: TGCAGTGCTAGAGCCCAGAGCCACCGCACAGATACGCAGTATTTT
CDR3: CSARAQSHRTDTQYF
D: -
V: TRBV20-1
size: few
J: TRBJ2-3